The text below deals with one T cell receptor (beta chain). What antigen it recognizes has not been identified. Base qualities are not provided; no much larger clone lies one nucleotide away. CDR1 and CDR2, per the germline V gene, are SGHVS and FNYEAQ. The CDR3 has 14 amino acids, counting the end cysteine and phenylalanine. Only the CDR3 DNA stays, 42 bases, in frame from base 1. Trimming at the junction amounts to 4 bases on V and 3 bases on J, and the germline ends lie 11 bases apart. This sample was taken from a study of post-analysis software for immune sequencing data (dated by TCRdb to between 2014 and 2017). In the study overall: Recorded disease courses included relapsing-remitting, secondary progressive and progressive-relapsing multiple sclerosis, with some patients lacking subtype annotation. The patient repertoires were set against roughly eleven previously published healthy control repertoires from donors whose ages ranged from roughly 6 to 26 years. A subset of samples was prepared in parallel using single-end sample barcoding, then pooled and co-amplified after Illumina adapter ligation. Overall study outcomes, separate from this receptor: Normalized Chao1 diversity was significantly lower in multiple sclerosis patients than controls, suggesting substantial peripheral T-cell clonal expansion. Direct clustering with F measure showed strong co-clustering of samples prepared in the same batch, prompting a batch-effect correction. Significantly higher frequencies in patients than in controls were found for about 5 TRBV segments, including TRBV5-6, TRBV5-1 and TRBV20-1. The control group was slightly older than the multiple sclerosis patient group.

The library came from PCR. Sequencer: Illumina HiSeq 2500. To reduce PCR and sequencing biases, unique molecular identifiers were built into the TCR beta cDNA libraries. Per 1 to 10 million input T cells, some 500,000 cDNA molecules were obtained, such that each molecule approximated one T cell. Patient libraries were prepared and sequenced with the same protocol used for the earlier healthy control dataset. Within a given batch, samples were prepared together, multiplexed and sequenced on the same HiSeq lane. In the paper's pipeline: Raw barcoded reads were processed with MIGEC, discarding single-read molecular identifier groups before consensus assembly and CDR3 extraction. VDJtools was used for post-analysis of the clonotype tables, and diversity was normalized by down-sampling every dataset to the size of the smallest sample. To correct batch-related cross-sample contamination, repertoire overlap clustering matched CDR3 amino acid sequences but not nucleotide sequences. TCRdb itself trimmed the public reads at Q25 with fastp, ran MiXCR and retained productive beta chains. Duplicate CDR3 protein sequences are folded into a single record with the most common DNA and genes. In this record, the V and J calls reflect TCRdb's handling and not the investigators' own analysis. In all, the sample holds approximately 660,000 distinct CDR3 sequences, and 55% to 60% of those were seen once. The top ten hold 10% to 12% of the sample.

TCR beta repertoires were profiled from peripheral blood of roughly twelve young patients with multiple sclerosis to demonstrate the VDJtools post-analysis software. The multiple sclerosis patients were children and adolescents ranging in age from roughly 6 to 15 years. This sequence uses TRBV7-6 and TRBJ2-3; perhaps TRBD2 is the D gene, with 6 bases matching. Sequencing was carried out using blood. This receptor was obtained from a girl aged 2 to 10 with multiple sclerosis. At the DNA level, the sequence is TGTGCCAGCAGCTGGGCGGAGGGGACAGATACGCAGTATTTT. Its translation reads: CASSWAEGTDTQYF.